The clone carrying this T cell receptor (beta chain) was recorded a few times. As yet, its antigen is unknown. Every participating donor contributed approximately 9.5 milliliters of peripheral blood through a draw. The data were taken from a study of blood T cells in healthy people across ages. Study findings and constraints: Because donor CMV status was unknown, expanded clonotype changes were possibly confounded. A roughly linear age-dependent decrease characterized TCR beta diversity per million T cells.

It was with a sample-barcoded 5' primer and a J-beta primer mix that a second PCR of about 6 to 12 cycles was run. TCRdb itself ran the 5' RACE reads through MiXCR, one entry per CDR3 protein. Of about 1.4 million distinct CDR3 sequences listed, around 55% are singletons. The V gene's germline CDR1 is MNHEY and CDR2 SMNVEV (reference sequence). Trimming cost V 3 bases and J 0 bases, with 12 bases left between them. The CDR3 consists of 15 residues. V usage is TRBV27 and J usage is TRBJ2-7; no clear D gene. The sequenced material came from blood. The receptor's source is a man between 18 and 29 years old in good health. The CDR3, as DNA: TGTGCCAGCAGTTTTTCCGTCACGAGCTCCTACGAGCAGTACTTC. It encodes CASSFSVTSSYEQYF.